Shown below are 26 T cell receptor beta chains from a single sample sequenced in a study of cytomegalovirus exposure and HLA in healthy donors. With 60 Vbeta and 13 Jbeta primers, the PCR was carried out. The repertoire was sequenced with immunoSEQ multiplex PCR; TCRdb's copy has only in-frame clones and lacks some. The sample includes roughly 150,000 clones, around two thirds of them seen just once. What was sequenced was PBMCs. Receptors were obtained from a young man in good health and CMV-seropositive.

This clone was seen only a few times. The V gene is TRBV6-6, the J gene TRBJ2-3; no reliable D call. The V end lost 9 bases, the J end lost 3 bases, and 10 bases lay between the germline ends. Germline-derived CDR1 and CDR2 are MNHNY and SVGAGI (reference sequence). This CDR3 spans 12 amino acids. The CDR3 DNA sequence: TGTGCCAGTCTAGGCCTTACAGATACGCAGTATTTT. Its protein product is CASLGLTDTQYF.

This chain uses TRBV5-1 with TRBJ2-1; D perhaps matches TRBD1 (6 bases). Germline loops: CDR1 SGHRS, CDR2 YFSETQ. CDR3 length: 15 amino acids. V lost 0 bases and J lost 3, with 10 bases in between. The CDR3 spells CASSLATGIYNEQFF. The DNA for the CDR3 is TGCGCCAGCAGCTTGGCCACAGGGATCTACAATGAGCAGTTCTTC.

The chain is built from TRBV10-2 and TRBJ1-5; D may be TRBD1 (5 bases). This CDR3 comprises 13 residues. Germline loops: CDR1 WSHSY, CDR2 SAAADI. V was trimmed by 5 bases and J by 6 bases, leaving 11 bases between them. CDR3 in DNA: TGCGCCAGCAGTACAGGTGTTCCTCAGCCCCAGCATTTT. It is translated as CASSTGVPQPQHF.

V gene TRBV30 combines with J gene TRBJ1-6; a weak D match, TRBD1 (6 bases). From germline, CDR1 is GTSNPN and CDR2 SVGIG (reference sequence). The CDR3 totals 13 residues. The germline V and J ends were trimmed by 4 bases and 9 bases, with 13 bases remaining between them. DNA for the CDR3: TGTGCCTGGACAAACAGGGAGACTTCACCCCTCCACTTT. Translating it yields CAWTNRETSPLHF.

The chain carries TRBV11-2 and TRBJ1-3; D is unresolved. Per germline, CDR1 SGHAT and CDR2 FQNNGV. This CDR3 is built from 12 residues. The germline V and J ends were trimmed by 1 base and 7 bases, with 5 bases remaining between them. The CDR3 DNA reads TGTGCCAGCAGCTTAGCCGGGAACACCATATATTTT. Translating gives CASSLAGNTIYF.

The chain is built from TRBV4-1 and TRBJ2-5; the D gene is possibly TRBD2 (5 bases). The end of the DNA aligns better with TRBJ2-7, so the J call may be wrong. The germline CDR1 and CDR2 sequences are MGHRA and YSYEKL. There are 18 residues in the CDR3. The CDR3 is CASSQATIPSPISYEQYF. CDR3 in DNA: TGCGCCAGCAGCCAAGCGACTATCCCGTCCCCGATCTCCTACGAGCAGTACTTC.

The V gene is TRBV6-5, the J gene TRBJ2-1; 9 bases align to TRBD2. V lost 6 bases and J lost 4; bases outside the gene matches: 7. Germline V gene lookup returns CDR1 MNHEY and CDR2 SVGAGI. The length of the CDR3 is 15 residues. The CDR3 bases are TGTGCCAGCAGCCACACTAGCGGGCATTACAATGAGCAGTTCTTC. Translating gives CASSHTSGHYNEQFF.

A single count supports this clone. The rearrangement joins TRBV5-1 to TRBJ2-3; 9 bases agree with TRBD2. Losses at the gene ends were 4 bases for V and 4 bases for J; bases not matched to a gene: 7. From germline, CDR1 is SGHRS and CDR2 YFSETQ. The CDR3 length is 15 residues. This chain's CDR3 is CASSLSGRHPDTQYF. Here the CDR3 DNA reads TGCGCCAGCAGCCTTAGCGGGAGACACCCAGATACGCAGTATTTT.

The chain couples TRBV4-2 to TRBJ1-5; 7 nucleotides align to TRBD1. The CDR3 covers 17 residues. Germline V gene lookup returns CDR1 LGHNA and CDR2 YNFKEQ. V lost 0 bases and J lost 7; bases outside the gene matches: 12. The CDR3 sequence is CASSQDVVTGIGQPQHF. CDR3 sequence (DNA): TGTGCCAGCAGCCAAGATGTTGTGACAGGGATCGGACAGCCCCAGCATTTT.

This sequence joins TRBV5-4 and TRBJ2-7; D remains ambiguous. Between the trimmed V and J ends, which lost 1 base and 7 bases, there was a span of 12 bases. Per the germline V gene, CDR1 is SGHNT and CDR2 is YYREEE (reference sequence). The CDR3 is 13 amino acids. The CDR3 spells CASSLRQVEEQYF. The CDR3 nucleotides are TGTGCCAGCAGCTTGAGGCAGGTGGAAGAGCAGTACTTC.

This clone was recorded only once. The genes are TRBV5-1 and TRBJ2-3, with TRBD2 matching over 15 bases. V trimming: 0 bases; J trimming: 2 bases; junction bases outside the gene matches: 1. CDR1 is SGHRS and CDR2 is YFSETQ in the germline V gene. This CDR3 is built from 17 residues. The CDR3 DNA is TGCGCCAGCAGCTTGGGGACTAGCGGGAGGGCCACAGATACGCAGTATTTT. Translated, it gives CASSLGTSGRATDTQYF.

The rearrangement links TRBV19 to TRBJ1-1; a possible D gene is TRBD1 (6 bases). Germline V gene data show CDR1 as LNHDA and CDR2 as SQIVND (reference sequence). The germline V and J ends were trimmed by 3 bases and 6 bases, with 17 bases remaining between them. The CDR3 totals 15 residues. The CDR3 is CASSMGWGTRAEAFF. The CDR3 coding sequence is TGTGCCAGTAGTATGGGATGGGGGACAAGGGCTGAAGCTTTCTTT.

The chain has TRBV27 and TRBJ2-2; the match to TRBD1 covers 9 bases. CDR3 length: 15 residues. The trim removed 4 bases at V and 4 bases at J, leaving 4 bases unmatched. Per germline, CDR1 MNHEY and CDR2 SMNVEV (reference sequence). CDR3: CASSSGQGGTGELFF. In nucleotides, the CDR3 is TGTGCCAGCAGTTCGGGACAGGGAGGCACCGGGGAGCTGTTTTTT.

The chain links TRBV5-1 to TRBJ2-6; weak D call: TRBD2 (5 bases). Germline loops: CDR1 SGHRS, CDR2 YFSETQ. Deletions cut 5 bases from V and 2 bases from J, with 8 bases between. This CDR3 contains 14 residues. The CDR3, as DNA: TGCGCCAGCAGTTCGGGGACTGGGGCCAACGTCCTGACTTTC. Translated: CASSSGTGANVLTF.

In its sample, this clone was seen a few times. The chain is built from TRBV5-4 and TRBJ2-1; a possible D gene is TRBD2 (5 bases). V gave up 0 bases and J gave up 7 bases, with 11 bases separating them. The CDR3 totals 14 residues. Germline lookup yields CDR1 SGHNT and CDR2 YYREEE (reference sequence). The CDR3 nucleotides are TGTGCCAGCAGCTTGGCACTAACGGGGAATGAGCAGTTCTTC. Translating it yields CASSLALTGNEQFF.

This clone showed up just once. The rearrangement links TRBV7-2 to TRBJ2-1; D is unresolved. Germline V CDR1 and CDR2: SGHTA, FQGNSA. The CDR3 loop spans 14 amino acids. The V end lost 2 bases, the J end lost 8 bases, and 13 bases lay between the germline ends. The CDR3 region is CASSLKPPPDEQFF. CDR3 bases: TGTGCCAGCAGCTTAAAGCCCCCTCCCGATGAGCAGTTCTTC.

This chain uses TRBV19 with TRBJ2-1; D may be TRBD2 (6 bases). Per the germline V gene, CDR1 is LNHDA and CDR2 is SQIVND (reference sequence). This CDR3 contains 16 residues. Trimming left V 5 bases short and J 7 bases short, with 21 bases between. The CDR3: CASSSFYTGVGNEQFF. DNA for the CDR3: TGTGCCAGTAGTTCCTTCTATACGGGAGTCGGAAATGAGCAGTTCTTC. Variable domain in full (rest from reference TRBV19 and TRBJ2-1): DGGITQSPKYLFRKEGQNVTLSCEQNLNHDAMYWYRQDPGQGLRLIYYSQIVNDFQKGDIAEGYSVSREKKESFPLTVTSAQKNPTAFYLCASSSFYTGVGNEQFFGPGTRLTVL.

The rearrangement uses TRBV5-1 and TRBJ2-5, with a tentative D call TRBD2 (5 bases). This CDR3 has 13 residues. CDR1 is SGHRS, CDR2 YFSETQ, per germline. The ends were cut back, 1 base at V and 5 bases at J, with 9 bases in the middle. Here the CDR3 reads CASSLRGRETQYF. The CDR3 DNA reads TGCGCCAGCAGCTTGCGGGGAAGGGAGACCCAGTACTTC. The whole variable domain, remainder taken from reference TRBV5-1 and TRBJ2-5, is KAGVTQTPRYLIKTRGQQVTLSCSPISGHRSVSWYQQTPGQGLQFLFEYFSETQRNKGNFPGRFSGRQFSNSRSEMNVSTLELGDSALYLCASSLRGRETQYFGPGTRLLVL.

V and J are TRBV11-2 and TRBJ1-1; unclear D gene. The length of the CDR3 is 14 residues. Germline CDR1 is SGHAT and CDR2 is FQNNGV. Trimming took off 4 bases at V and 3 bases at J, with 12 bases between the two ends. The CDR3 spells CASSSLSRDTEAFF. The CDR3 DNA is TGTGCCAGCAGCTCCTTATCCCGGGACACTGAAGCTTTCTTT. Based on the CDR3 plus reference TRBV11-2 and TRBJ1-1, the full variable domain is EAGVAQSPRYKIIEKRQSVAFWCNPISGHATLYWYQQILGQGPKLLIQFQNNGVVDDSQLPKDRFSAERLKGVDSTLKIQPAKLEDSAVYLCASSSLSRDTEAFFGQGTRLTVV.

The CDR3 nucleotides are TGTGCCAGCAGCGCGGCGGACAGGCGTGGCAATCAGCCCCAGCATTTT. Translation gives CASSAADRRGNQPQHF. The chain carries TRBV7-9 and TRBJ1-5, with 7 positions matching TRBD1. CDR1 is SEHNR and CDR2 is FQNEAQ in the germline V gene (reference sequence). V was clipped by 5 bases and J by 2 bases; unmatched bases: 9. This CDR3 is built from 16 residues.

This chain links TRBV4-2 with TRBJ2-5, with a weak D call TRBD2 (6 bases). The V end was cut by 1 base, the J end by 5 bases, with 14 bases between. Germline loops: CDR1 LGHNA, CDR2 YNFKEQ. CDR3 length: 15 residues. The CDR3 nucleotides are TGTGCCAGCAGCCAAGTTAGCGGACTAAGGGAGACCCAGTACTTC. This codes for CASSQVSGLRETQYF.

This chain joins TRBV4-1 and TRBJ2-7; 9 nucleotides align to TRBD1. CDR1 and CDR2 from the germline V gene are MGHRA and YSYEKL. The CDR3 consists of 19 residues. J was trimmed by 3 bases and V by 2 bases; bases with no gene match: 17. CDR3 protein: CASSQPLTRGTGKGYEQYF. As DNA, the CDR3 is TGCGCCAGCAGCCAACCGCTCACCCGGGGGACAGGGAAGGGCTACGAGCAGTACTTC.

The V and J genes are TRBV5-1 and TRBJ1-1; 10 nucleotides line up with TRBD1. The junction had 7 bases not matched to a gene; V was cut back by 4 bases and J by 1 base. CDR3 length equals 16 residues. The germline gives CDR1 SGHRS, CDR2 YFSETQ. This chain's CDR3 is CASSTRTGGGNTEAFF. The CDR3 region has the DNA TGCGCCAGCAGCACCCGGACAGGGGGGGGGAACACTGAAGCTTTCTTT. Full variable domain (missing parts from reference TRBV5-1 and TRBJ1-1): KAGVTQTPRYLIKTRGQQVTLSCSPISGHRSVSWYQQTPGQGLQFLFEYFSETQRNKGNFPGRFSGRQFSNSRSEMNVSTLELGDSALYLCASSTRTGGGNTEAFFGQGTRLTVV.

This chain's CDR3 is CASSQVSGANVLTF. The CDR3 DNA follows: TGTGCCAGCAGTCAGGTCTCTGGGGCCAACGTCCTGACTTTC. The V and J genes are TRBV6-5 and TRBJ2-6; D unresolved. CDR3 size: 14 residues. V lost 5 bases, J lost 0 bases, and 5 bases lay in between. CDR1 and CDR2 from the germline V gene are MNHEY and SVGAGI.

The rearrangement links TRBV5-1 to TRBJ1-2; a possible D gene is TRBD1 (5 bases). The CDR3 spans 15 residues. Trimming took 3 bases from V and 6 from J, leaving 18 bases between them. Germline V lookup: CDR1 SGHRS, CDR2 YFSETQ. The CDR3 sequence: CASSSTPGTAHGYTF. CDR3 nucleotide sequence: TGCGCCAGCAGCTCGACGCCGGGGACTGCACATGGCTACACCTTC.

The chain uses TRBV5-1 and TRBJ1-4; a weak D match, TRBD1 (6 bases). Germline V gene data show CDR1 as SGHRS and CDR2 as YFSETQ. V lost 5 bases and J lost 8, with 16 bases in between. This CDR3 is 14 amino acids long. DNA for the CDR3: TGCGCCAGCAGAGGGGGGGAAGGGAGAGAAAAACTGTTTTTT. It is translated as CASRGGEGREKLFF.